Listed below are T cell receptor beta chains from one sample, sequenced in a study of CD8+ T cells in alopecia areata. Generated by immunoSEQ multiplex PCR, the TCRdb table keeps only in-frame clones and is missing some. The profile shows 100,000 to 140,000 clones, around 83% of them singletons. The material was CD8+ T cells sorted from blood, obtained at week 24, from a patient treated with tofacitinib. These receptors were collected from a human donor with alopecia areata. The CDR3 runs from the conserved cysteine through the conserved F or W. The D gene is left open where the match is weak. Expanded clones get a size class; other rows say once, few or many, or leave the size out.

d_gene: TRBD2
v_gene: TRBV5-1
abundance: .
j_gene: TRBJ2-1
CDR3aa: CASSLATSGGAALNEQFF
CDR3nt: TGCGCCAGCAGCTTGGCGACTAGCGGGGGGGCCGCGTTAAATGAGCAGTTCTTC

d_gene: .
v_gene: TRBV10-3
abundance: .
j_gene: TRBJ2-5
CDR3aa: CAISESWRPEETQYF
CDR3nt: TGTGCCATCAGTGAGTCTTGGCGGCCTGAAGAGACCCAGTACTTC

d_gene: .
v_gene: TRBV2
abundance: .
j_gene: TRBJ2-3
CDR3aa: CASRYITDTQYF
CDR3nt: TGTGCCAGCAGGTACATCACAGATACGCAGTATTTT

d_gene: .
v_gene: TRBV6-5
abundance: few
j_gene: TRBJ1-2
CDR3aa: CASTYGGQSNYGYTF
CDR3nt: TGTGCCAGCACCTACGGCGGACAGTCTAACTATGGCTACACCTTC

d_gene: TRBD2
v_gene: TRBV10-3
abundance: few
j_gene: TRBJ2-3
CDR3aa: CAIRAGGTDTQYF
CDR3nt: TGTGCCATCAGGGCGGGGGGAACGGATACGCAGTATTTT

d_gene: TRBD2
v_gene: TRBV7-2
abundance: .
j_gene: TRBJ2-7
CDR3aa: CASSLDAGGFAYEQYF
CDR3nt: TGTGCCAGCAGCTTAGATGCGGGGGGGTTTGCCTACGAGCAGTACTTC

d_gene: TRBD1
v_gene: TRBV7-2
abundance: .
j_gene: TRBJ1-1
CDR3aa: CASSLGTGAGTEAFF
CDR3nt: TGTGCCAGCAGCTTAGGGACAGGGGCCGGGACTGAAGCTTTCTTT

d_gene: .
v_gene: TRBV4-3
abundance: .
j_gene: TRBJ2-3
CDR3aa: CASSQSLGFTDTQYF
CDR3nt: TGCGCCAGCAGCCAGTCCCTCGGTTTCACAGATACGCAGTATTTT

d_gene: .
v_gene: TRBV4-1
abundance: .
j_gene: TRBJ2-1
CDR3aa: CASSQVGQGFEQFF
CDR3nt: TGCGCCAGCAGCCAAGTTGGCCAGGGCTTTGAGCAGTTCTTC

d_gene: .
v_gene: TRBV5-1
abundance: .
j_gene: TRBJ1-1
CDR3aa: CASSLYWTSLKTAFF
CDR3nt: TGCGCCAGCAGCTTATATTGGACAAGTTTGAAGACGGCTTTCTTT

d_gene: .
v_gene: TRBV23-1
abundance: .
j_gene: TRBJ2-7
CDR3aa: CASSHFDPPTYEQYF
CDR3nt: TGCGCCAGCAGTCATTTTGATCCTCCCACGTACGAGCAGTACTTC

d_gene: TRBD1
v_gene: TRBV27
abundance: .
j_gene: TRBJ2-7
CDR3aa: CASSFTGQLYEQYF
CDR3nt: TGTGCCAGCAGTTTCACGGGACAGCTCTACGAGCAGTACTTC

d_gene: .
v_gene: TRBV13
abundance: .
j_gene: TRBJ2-1
CDR3aa: CASSSDSYNEQFF
CDR3nt: TGTGCCAGCAGCTCGGACAGTTACAATGAGCAGTTCTTC

d_gene: TRBD1
v_gene: TRBV5-1
abundance: .
j_gene: TRBJ2-7
CDR3aa: CASSHGTVYEQYF
CDR3nt: TGCGCCAGCAGCCACGGGACAGTCTACGAGCAGTACTTC

d_gene: .
v_gene: TRBV5-1
abundance: .
j_gene: TRBJ2-1
CDR3aa: CASSLVRGNEQFF
CDR3nt: TGCGCCAGCAGCTTGGTGAGGGGAAATGAGCAGTTCTTC

d_gene: .
v_gene: TRBV2
abundance: once
j_gene: TRBJ2-7
CDR3aa: CASSVMYEQYF
CDR3nt: TGTGCCAGCAGTGTGATGTACGAGCAGTACTTC

d_gene: TRBD2
v_gene: TRBV27
abundance: .
j_gene: TRBJ2-7
CDR3aa: CASSFRGETYEQYF
CDR3nt: TGTGCCAGCAGTTTTCGGGGGGAAACCTACGAGCAGTACTTC

d_gene: TRBD2
v_gene: TRBV7-9
abundance: .
j_gene: TRBJ2-7
CDR3aa: CASSFGPSGGSEQYF
CDR3nt: TGTGCCAGCAGCTTTGGCCCTAGCGGGGGCTCCGAGCAGTACTTC

d_gene: .
v_gene: TRBV30
abundance: .
j_gene: TRBJ2-5
CDR3aa: CAWRAGISRETQYF
CDR3nt: TGTGCCTGGCGGGCAGGGATTTCTCGAGAGACCCAGTACTTC

d_gene: .
v_gene: TRBV2
abundance: .
j_gene: TRBJ1-2
CDR3aa: CASGGTAPYGYTF
CDR3nt: TGTGCCAGCGGAGGGACCGCTCCATATGGCTACACCTTT

d_gene: .
v_gene: TRBV15
abundance: .
j_gene: TRBJ1-1
CDR3aa: CATSRDGSGVAFF
CDR3nt: TGTGCCACCAGCAGAGATGGGTCAGGGGTGGCTTTCTTT

d_gene: TRBD2
v_gene: TRBV4-2
abundance: .
j_gene: TRBJ2-7
CDR3aa: CASSQESSGGPYEQYF
CDR3nt: TGTGCCAGCAGCCAAGAGTCGAGCGGGGGCCCCTACGAGCAGTACTTC

d_gene: .
v_gene: TRBV6-6
abundance: few
j_gene: TRBJ1-5
CDR3aa: CASSSTGSRQPQHF
CDR3nt: TGTGCCAGCAGTTCGACAGGATCGCGTCAGCCCCAGCATTTT

d_gene: .
v_gene: TRBV29-1
abundance: .
j_gene: TRBJ2-1
CDR3aa: CSVEEGPSSYNEQFF
CDR3nt: TGCAGCGTTGAAGAGGGACCCAGCTCCTACAATGAGCAGTTCTTC

d_gene: .
v_gene: TRBV2
abundance: .
j_gene: TRBJ2-1
CDR3aa: CASSDPLSDNEQFF
CDR3nt: TGTGCCAGCAGTGACCCCCTATCCGACAATGAGCAGTTCTTC

d_gene: .
v_gene: TRBV5-4
abundance: .
j_gene: TRBJ2-7
CDR3aa: CASSSAYEQYF
CDR3nt: TGTGCCAGCAGCTCCGCCTACGAGCAGTACTTC

d_gene: .
v_gene: TRBV14
abundance: few
j_gene: TRBJ2-5
CDR3aa: CASSQGPRRRETQYF
CDR3nt: TGTGCCAGCAGCCAAGGGCCCAGGAGAAGGGAGACCCAGTACTTC

d_gene: .
v_gene: TRBV5-6
abundance: few
j_gene: TRBJ2-6
CDR3aa: CASSPPGANVLTF
CDR3nt: TGTGCCAGCAGTCCCCCTGGGGCCAACGTCCTGACTTTC

d_gene: TRBD1
v_gene: TRBV6-5
abundance: .
j_gene: TRBJ2-7
CDR3aa: CASSQTGPSYEQYF
CDR3nt: TGTGCCAGCAGCCAGACAGGGCCCTCCTACGAGCAGTACTTC